A single sample is the source of the 32 T cell receptor beta chains below, sequenced in a study of T cell changes during pregnancy in multiple sclerosis. The assay was immunoSEQ multiplex PCR, and TCRdb's table has in-frame clones only and misses some. The sample contains about 76,000 clones, approximately 93% of which appear only once. The sample here was peripheral blood, taken in the second trimester of pregnancy. Receptors originate from a female donor with multiple sclerosis, enrolled in a pregnancy study.

V usage is TRBV4-2 and J usage is TRBJ2-5, with 8 positions matching TRBD1. Looked up from germline, CDR1 is LGHNA and CDR2 is YNFKEQ. Trimming at V came to 0 bases and at J to 4 bases, leaving 7 bases not matched to a gene. The CDR3 covers 16 residues. CDR3 nucleotides: TGTGCCAGCAGCCAAGATCTAGGACAGGGAGGAGAGACCCAGTACTTC. This gives the protein CASSQDLGQGGETQYF.

The rearrangement uses TRBV28 and TRBJ1-1; no clear D gene. Germline CDR1 MDHEN, CDR2 SYDVKM. Trimming pared 3 bases from V and 5 bases from J, leaving 7 bases between. This CDR3 contains 12 residues. This CDR3 is CASSFAGTEAFF. CDR3 DNA sequence: TGTGCCAGCAGTTTTGCGGGAACTGAAGCTTTCTTT.

The chain uses TRBV15 and TRBJ1-1; 8 bases agree with TRBD1. CDR1 is LNHNV and CDR2 is YYDKDF in the germline V gene (reference sequence). The CDR3 totals 17 residues. V shed 0 bases, J shed 4 bases, and the junction held 10 bases outside the gene matches. The DNA of the CDR3 is TGTGCCACCAGCAGAGAACGACCGGGACAGGCTTTCACTGAAGCTTTCTTT. Residues: CATSRERPGQAFTEAFF.

V usage is TRBV5-6 and J usage is TRBJ1-3, with no clear D. V was shortened by 1 base and J by 1 base, with 15 bases between the two germline ends. The CDR3 is 17 residues long. Germline-derived CDR1 and CDR2 are SGHDT and YYEEEE. CDR3 protein: CASSLPRGHSSGNTIYF. CDR3 DNA sequence: TGTGCCAGCAGCTTGCCGCGTGGGCATTCGTCTGGAAACACCATATATTTT.

The chain carries TRBV9 and TRBJ1-5; D gene unclear. CDR1 SGDLS and CDR2 YYNGEE come from the germline V gene. The V gene lost 2 bases and the J gene lost 9 bases, with 18 bases spanning the gap. This CDR3 has 15 amino acids. In DNA, the CDR3 is TGTGCCAGCAGCGTTAGGGCGGACGGGAAGTGGCCCCAGCATTTT. Its protein product is CASSVRADGKWPQHF.

Notes on this clone: No conserved phenylalanine or tryptophan ends this CDR3, so it is likely a read error. Because the CDR3's place on the DNA is in doubt, the DNA is left out and the CDR3 is given as listed by TCRdb. The chain employs TRBV6-1 and TRBJ1-2. The CDR3 region is 10 residues in length, termini included. CDR1 is MNHNS, CDR2 SASEGT, per germline. CDR3 loop: CASSEVSPLY.

The J gene is TRBJ1-6, the V gene TRBV14; TRBD1 agrees at 7 bases. V lost 6 bases and J lost 5; bases outside the gene matches: 10. CDR1 is SGHDN, CDR2 FVKESK, per germline. This CDR3 comprises 16 residues. CDR3 loop: CASSRGKGAHNSPLHF. The CDR3 DNA reads TGTGCCAGCAGTCGAGGAAAGGGGGCGCATAATTCACCCCTCCACTTT.

The V gene is TRBV5-1, the J gene TRBJ1-2; TRBD1 might be the D (6 bases). Germline CDR1 and CDR2: SGHRS and YFSETQ. This CDR3 region has 14 residues. The V gene lost 4 bases and the J gene lost 2 bases, with 12 bases spanning the gap. The CDR3 DNA reads TGCGCCAGCAGCGAAGGACAGAGCAACTATGGCTACACCTTC. As protein: CASSEGQSNYGYTF.

The rearrangement links TRBV30 to TRBJ1-1; 7 bases agree with TRBD1. Germline V gives CDR1 GTSNPN, CDR2 SVGIG (reference sequence). The CDR3 totals 13 residues. The V gene end was trimmed by 3 bases and the J gene end by 4 bases; junction bases not matched to a gene: 5. The CDR3 sequence: CAWRWDSGTEAFF. DNA of the CDR3: TGTGCCTGGAGGTGGGACAGTGGCACTGAAGCTTTCTTT. The full variable domain, completed using reference TRBV30 and TRBJ1-1, is SQTIHQWPATLVQPVGSPLSLECTVEGTSNPNLYWYRQAAGRGLQLLFYSVGIGQISSEVPQNLSASRPQDRQFILSSKKLLLSDSGFYLCAWRWDSGTEAFFGQGTRLTVV.

This chain links TRBV2 with TRBJ1-1; 7 bases align to TRBD1. V gave up 11 bases and J gave up 6 bases; unmatched junction bases: 12. Germline CDR1 SNHLY, CDR2 FYNNEI. The CDR3 loop spans 13 amino acids. CDR3 DNA sequence: TGTGCCGGACGAGGGACAGCCGCACCTGAAGCTTTCTTT. This encodes CAGRGTAAPEAFF.

The rearrangement joins TRBV7-9 to TRBJ1-2; D ambiguous. In germline, CDR1 is SEHNR, CDR2 FQNEAQ (reference sequence). Between the trimmed V and J ends, which lost 5 bases and 6 bases, there was a span of 19 bases. CDR3 length equals 15 residues. CDR3 nucleotide sequence: TGTGCCAGCAGCCAAGACGGGAAGTATAGAGATGGCTACACCTTC. Amino acid sequence: CASSQDGKYRDGYTF. Full variable domain (remainder filled in from reference TRBV7-9 and TRBJ1-2): DTGVSQNPRHKITKRGQNVTFRCDPISEHNRLYWYRQTLGQGPEFLTYFQNEAQLEKSRLLSDRFSAERPKGSFSTLEIQRTEQGDSAMYLCASSQDGKYRDGYTFGSGTRLTVV.

The chain couples TRBV6-5 to TRBJ2-1, with D tentatively TRBD1 (6 bases). The length of the CDR3 is 14 residues. Trimming took 4 bases from V and 4 from J, leaving 11 bases between them. CDR1 and CDR2 (germline): MNHEY, SVGAGI. CDR3 DNA sequence: TGTGCCAGCAGTTCCCCAGGGGAGTACAATGAGCAGTTCTTC. Translated, it gives CASSSPGEYNEQFF.

The chain combines TRBV7-8 with TRBJ1-2; the D is unclear. The V and J ends lost 3 bases and 5 bases respectively, with 10 bases between them. This CDR3 comprises 13 residues. CDR1 and CDR2 from the germline V gene are SGHVS and FQNEAQ. DNA for the CDR3: TGTGCCAGCAGCTTGGAGCGCTTGTATGGCTACACCTTC. The encoded protein is CASSLERLYGYTF.

As for this clone: The same CDR3 can be traced to other DNA sequences in this sample. The V and J genes are TRBV29-1 and TRBJ2-7; TRBD1 agrees at 7 bases. J lost 0 bases, V lost 6 bases, and 5 bases had no gene match. Germline-derived CDR1 and CDR2 are SQVTM and ANQGSEA. The CDR3 loop spans 13 amino acids. The CDR3 nucleotides read TGCAGCGTACTGACAGGGAGCTCCTACGAGCAGTACTTC. It is translated as CSVLTGSSYEQYF.

The V call is TRBV15, the J call TRBJ2-1; D perhaps matches TRBD2 (5 bases). Trimming removed 5 bases at V and 10 bases at J, with 15 bases between. The CDR3 length is 13 residues. Germline lookup yields CDR1 LNHNV and CDR2 YYDKDF (reference sequence). The chain's CDR3 is CATSGRGLGEQFF. The CDR3 DNA reads as TGTGCCACCAGCGGGCGCGGACTCGGGGAGCAGTTCTTC. The full variable domain, rest sourced from reference TRBV15 and TRBJ2-1, is DAMVIQNPRYQVTQFGKPVTLSCSQTLNHNVMYWYQQKSSQAPKLLFHYYDKDFNNEADTPDNFQSRRPNTSFCFLDIRSPGLGDTAMYLCATSGRGLGEQFFGPGTRLTVL.

This clone was detected once. J is TRBJ1-5 and V is TRBV5-6; possible D gene TRBD1, 6 bases. Germline V gene data show CDR1 as SGHDT and CDR2 as YYEEEE. Trimming pared 4 bases from V and 7 bases from J, leaving 15 bases between. The CDR3 contains 14 residues. CDR3 DNA sequence: TGTGCCAGCAGCCTCCAGGGGATTTTACAGCCCCAGCATTTT. Protein: CASSLQGILQPQHF.

The chain recombines TRBV11-2 with TRBJ2-1, with 8 bases aligning to TRBD2. CDR1 and CDR2 from the germline V gene are SGHAT and FQNNGV. The V segment lost 6 bases and the J segment 10 bases; nucleotides outside the gene matches: 11. This CDR3 comprises 14 residues. The CDR3 nucleotides read TGTGCCAGCAGACACCTTAGCGGGGTATTAGAGCAGTTCTTC. Translation gives CASRHLSGVLEQFF.

The chain has TRBV18 and TRBJ2-1; the D gene is possibly TRBD2 (6 bases). V lost 5 bases and J 7 bases, leaving 15 bases between the germline ends. The CDR3 sequence is 14 residues long. From germline, CDR1 is KGHSH and CDR2 LQKENI. The CDR3 protein is CASSRSGVRNEQFF. The CDR3 nucleotides read TGTGCCAGCTCAAGGTCGGGGGTGAGAAATGAGCAGTTCTTC.

The gene calls are TRBV20-1 and TRBJ2-3; D possibly corresponds to TRBD2 (6 bases). Germline CDR1 DFQATT, CDR2 SNEGSKA (reference sequence). The CDR3 length is 10 residues. This CDR3 is CGWRGDTQYF. Written as DNA, the CDR3 is TGCGGGTGGAGGGGAGATACGCAGTATTTT.

The rearrangement uses TRBV28 and TRBJ1-5, with D tentatively TRBD1 (5 bases). The germline V and J ends were trimmed by 9 bases and 7 bases, with 19 bases remaining between them. CDR1 is MDHEN, CDR2 SYDVKM, per germline. This CDR3 region has 14 residues. The CDR3 spells CASRWAGLRQPQHF. The CDR3 DNA sequence: TGTGCCAGTAGGTGGGCAGGGTTGAGGCAGCCCCAGCATTTT.

The chain carries TRBV30 and TRBJ2-1; 7 bases map to TRBD1. Germline CDR1 and CDR2: GTSNPN and SVGIG (reference sequence). J lost 0 bases, V lost 3 bases, and 8 bases had no gene match. The CDR3 loop spans 16 amino acids. DNA for the CDR3: TGTGCCTGGAGCGACCTCGACAGGGTCTCCTACAATGAGCAGTTCTTC. This codes for CAWSDLDRVSYNEQFF. Variable domain in full (rest from reference TRBV30 and TRBJ2-1): SQTIHQWPATLVQPVGSPLSLECTVEGTSNPNLYWYRQAAGRGLQLLFYSVGIGQISSEVPQNLSASRPQDRQFILSSKKLLLSDSGFYLCAWSDLDRVSYNEQFFGPGTRLTVL.

V is TRBV5-6 and J is TRBJ1-3; TRBD1 matches 7 bases. The junction had 2 bases not matched to a gene; V was cut back by 4 bases and J by 4 bases. Germline CDR1 is SGHDT and CDR2 is YYEEEE. The CDR3 has 13 residues. DNA for the CDR3: TGTGCCAGCAGCACGGGACAGGGAAACACCATATATTTT. As protein: CASSTGQGNTIYF.

This clone was observed a handful of times. The chain links TRBV19 to TRBJ1-6, with 10 nucleotides matching TRBD1. The J segment lost 7 bases and the V segment lost 9 bases, leaving 3 bases of the junction unmatched. This CDR3 contains 13 residues. Germline CDR1 reads LNHDA; CDR2 reads SQIVND (reference sequence). The CDR3 is CASKDRGNSPLHF. CDR3 coding DNA: TGTGCCAGCAAGGACAGGGGGAATTCACCCCTCCACTTT.

The chain recombines TRBV28 with TRBJ1-5, with D tentatively TRBD1 (5 bases). CDR3 length: 16 residues. Trimming stripped 6 bases from V and 0 bases from J, with 15 bases between. The germline CDR1 and CDR2 sequences are MDHEN and SYDVKM. This chain's CDR3 is CASRRPTEYSNQPQHF. The CDR3 nucleotides read TGTGCCAGCAGGCGACCGACAGAATATAGCAATCAGCCCCAGCATTTT. Full variable domain (remainder filled in from reference TRBV28 and TRBJ1-5): DVKVTQSSRYLVKRTGEKVFLECVQDMDHENMFWYRQDPGLGLRLIYFSYDVKMKEKGDIPEGYSVSREKKERFSLILESASTNQTSMYLCASRRPTEYSNQPQHFGDGTRLSIL.

This chain joins TRBV9 and TRBJ2-7, with 7 bases that match TRBD2. The CDR3 loop spans 13 amino acids. Germline CDR1 SGDLS, CDR2 YYNGEE. Trimming took 0 bases from V and 5 from J; bases not matched to a gene: 2. The CDR3 region has the DNA TGTGCCAGCAGCGTAGGTGGGGGGGACGAGCAGTACTTC. Protein sequence: CASSVGGGDEQYF.

V is TRBV5-6 and J is TRBJ2-2; TRBD2 matches 11 bases. Germline V lookup: CDR1 SGHDT, CDR2 YYEEEE. The CDR3 runs 16 residues. After removal of 4 bases from V and 0 bases from J, the junction contained 2 bases not matched to a gene. CDR3 coding DNA: TGTGCCAGCAGCCTTAGCGGGGGGGCGAACACCGGGGAGCTGTTTTTT. Its protein product is CASSLSGGANTGELFF.

This clone has only a few counts. CDR3 in amino acids: CASSPNGRGRSYEQYF. The CDR3 coding sequence is TGCGCCAGCAGCCCAAACGGCAGGGGGCGATCCTACGAGCAGTACTTC. The V gene is TRBV5-1, the J gene TRBJ2-7; TRBD1 aligns across 8 bases. The ends lost 4 bases at V and 1 base at J; junction bases unmatched: 10. Germline-derived CDR1 and CDR2 are SGHRS and YFSETQ. The CDR3 totals 16 residues.

This chain links TRBV7-9 with TRBJ1-6; 9 bases align to TRBD1. V shed 3 bases and J 14 bases; nucleotides not matched to a gene: 11. Per germline, CDR1 SEHNR and CDR2 FQNEAQ (reference sequence). CDR3 length equals 15 residues. CDR3 nucleotide sequence: TGTGCCAGCAGCTTGACCGGGACAGGGCTCTGGTCCCTCCACTTT. The encoded protein is CASSLTGTGLWSLHF.

DNA for the CDR3: TGTGCCAGCAGTTTAGGAACAGGGCTTCTTGGGGAAGAGACCCAGTACTTC. Translated, it gives CASSLGTGLLGEETQYF. V and J are TRBV28 and TRBJ2-5, with a weak D call TRBD1 (6 bases). Germline V lookup: CDR1 MDHEN, CDR2 SYDVKM. The CDR3 has 17 residues. Trimming removed 2 bases at V and 3 bases at J, with 19 bases between.

The chain couples TRBV6-1 to TRBJ1-5; D not resolved. The length of the CDR3 is 14 residues. V gave up 6 bases and J gave up 0 bases, with 9 bases separating them. Looked up from germline, CDR1 is MNHNS and CDR2 is SASEGT. CDR3 amino acids: CASRGSLSNQPQHF. The CDR3 DNA follows: TGTGCCAGCAGGGGGAGTCTTAGCAATCAGCCCCAGCATTTT.

The chain is built from TRBV7-8 and TRBJ1-4; 9 bases agree with TRBD1. CDR1 is SGHVS and CDR2 is FQNEAQ in the germline V gene. The V and J ends lost 4 bases and 3 bases, in that order; junction bases with no gene match: 6. CDR3 size: 16 residues. The CDR3 spells CASSSYRGPANEKLFF. For the CDR3, the DNA is TGTGCCAGCAGCTCGTACAGGGGGCCAGCTAATGAAAAACTGTTTTTT.

The chain carries TRBV5-1 and TRBJ2-4, with D unclear. The CDR3 length is 14 residues. Looked up from germline, CDR1 is SGHRS and CDR2 is YFSETQ. Deletions cut 4 bases from V and 7 bases from J, with 15 bases between. CDR3 in amino acids: CASSRDTPKNIQYF. CDR3 bases: TGCGCCAGCAGCCGTGATACGCCTAAGAACATTCAGTACTTC. Full variable domain (outside the CDR3, taken from reference TRBV5-1 and TRBJ2-4): KAGVTQTPRYLIKTRGQQVTLSCSPISGHRSVSWYQQTPGQGLQFLFEYFSETQRNKGNFPGRFSGRQFSNSRSEMNVSTLELGDSALYLCASSRDTPKNIQYFGAGTRLSVL.